The 6 T cell receptor beta chains reported below all come from one sample, sequenced in a study of cytomegalovirus exposure and HLA in healthy donors. PCR amplification relied on 60 Vbeta primers (plus 13 Jbeta primers). The assay was immunoSEQ multiplex PCR, and TCRdb's table has in-frame clones only and misses some. The sample includes 150,000 to 200,000 clones, about 82% of them seen just once. The sample consisted of PBMCs. The source of these receptors is a female donor in good health and CMV-seronegative.

The gene calls are TRBV28 and TRBJ2-7, with TRBD2 matching 11 bases. Germline V CDR1 and CDR2: MDHEN, SYDVKM. V was pared by 3 bases and J by 4 bases, with 5 bases of the junction left unmatched. There are 15 residues in the CDR3. DNA for the CDR3: TGTGCCAGCAGTTTGGTAGCGGGAGGGTCGTACGAGCAGTACTTC. Its translation: CASSLVAGGSYEQYF.

As to this clone: At one boundary the junction diverges from the germline segment, which might be a read error. The chain carries TRBV9 and TRBJ2-7; 8 bases map to TRBD2. Germline V lookup: CDR1 SGDLS, CDR2 YYNGEE. The CDR3 is made up of 15 amino acids. The CDR3 DNA reads TGTGCCAGCAGTGGACCGGGAGGGCCCTCCTCCGAGCAGTACTTC. This translates into CASSGPGGPSSEQYF.

This clone is a singleton in its sample. V and J are TRBV25-1 and TRBJ1-2, with D hard to call. Germline V gives CDR1 MGHDK, CDR2 SYGVNS. Trimming pared 4 bases from V and 7 bases from J, leaving 19 bases between. The CDR3 is made up of 15 amino acids. The CDR3 loop reads CASSGNGLRGGGYTF. The DNA of the CDR3 is TGTGCCAGCAGTGGGAACGGCTTGAGAGGCGGTGGCTACACCTTC.

The chain combines TRBV7-6 with TRBJ2-6, with D tentatively TRBD2 (5 bases). The CDR3 spans 16 residues. The germline V and J ends were trimmed by 1 base and 4 bases, with 11 bases remaining between them. CDR1 is SGHVS and CDR2 is FNYEAQ in the germline V gene. The chain's CDR3 is CASSLVRGSGANVLTF. CDR3 DNA sequence: TGTGCCAGCAGCTTAGTTCGGGGATCAGGGGCCAACGTCCTGACTTTC.

The table lists this clone with a few counts. The chain couples TRBV21-1 to TRBJ2-6; the tabulated D call, TRBD1, remains unverified against the DNA. TRBV21-1 is designated a pseudogene. The CDR3 spans 20 residues. CDR3 coding DNA: TGTGCCAGCAGCCTGGATCAGAGGGGACAGGGGACTTCTGGGGCCAACGGCCTGACTTTC. Protein sequence: CASSLDQRGQGTSGANGLTF.

The V gene is TRBV30, the J gene TRBJ2-2; TRBD1 agrees at 7 bases. The CDR3 contains 15 residues. Trimming removed 3 bases from V and 4 bases from J; junction bases left unmatched: 8. In germline, CDR1 is GTSNPN, CDR2 SVGIG (reference sequence). The CDR3 reads CAWRSQGVSTGELFF. For the CDR3, the DNA is TGTGCCTGGAGGTCGCAGGGGGTATCCACCGGGGAGCTGTTTTTT. The full variable domain, with the rest looked up from reference TRBV30 and TRBJ2-2, is SQTIHQWPATLVQPVGSPLSLECTVEGTSNPNLYWYRQAAGRGLQLLFYSVGIGQISSEVPQNLSASRPQDRQFILSSKKLLLSDSGFYLCAWRSQGVSTGELFFGEGSRLTVL.